This T cell receptor beta chain is from a study of T cells in women clearing cervical HPV infection. Study-level findings and limits: CIN3+ cases had significantly higher TCR richness than controls; evenness did not differ.

In regard to this clone: No antigen is known for it. The read comes to an end 3 residues before the CDR3 does, leaving the germline J gene to fill in the end.

This CDR3 spans 14 amino acids. CDR1 is SEHNR, CDR2 FQNEAQ, per germline (reference sequence). The V gene end was trimmed by 4 bases and the J gene end by 5 bases; junction bases not matched to a gene: 6. Sequencing was performed with immunoSEQ multiplex PCR; in TCRdb, only in-frame clones are kept and a portion is missing. The table lists 30,000 to 35,000 clones, with around 9.2% in the top ten. This receptor was identified in a woman aged 18-70 years with a cervical HPV16 infection that either progressed to CIN3+ or cleared (not recorded which). V is TRBV7-9 and J is TRBJ2-7; TRBD2 matches at 9 bases. What was sequenced was blood buffy coat. Incomplete CDR3 DNA: TGTGCCAGCAGCTGGACGAGGACTAGCGACGAG. Translating it yields CASSWTRTSDE. The CDR3 in its entirety is CASSWTRTSDEQYF.